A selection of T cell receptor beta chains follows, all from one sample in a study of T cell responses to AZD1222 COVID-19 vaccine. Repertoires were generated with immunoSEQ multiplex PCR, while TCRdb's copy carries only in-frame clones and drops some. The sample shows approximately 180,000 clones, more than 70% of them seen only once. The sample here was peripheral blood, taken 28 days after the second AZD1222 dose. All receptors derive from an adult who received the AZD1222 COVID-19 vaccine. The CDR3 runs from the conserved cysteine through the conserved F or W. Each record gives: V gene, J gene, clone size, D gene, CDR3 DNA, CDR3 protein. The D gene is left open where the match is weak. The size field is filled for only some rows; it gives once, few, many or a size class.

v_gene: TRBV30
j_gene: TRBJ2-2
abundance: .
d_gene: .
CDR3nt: TGTGCCTGGAGTTCCTATCCGGGAGTGAACACCGGGGAGCTGTTTTTT
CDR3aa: CAWSSYPGVNTGELFF

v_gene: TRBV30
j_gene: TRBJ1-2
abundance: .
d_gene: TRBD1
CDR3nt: TGTGCCTGGAGTCCAATCGCAGCCGGGACAGTTAATTATGGCTACACCTTC
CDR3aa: CAWSPIAAGTVNYGYTF

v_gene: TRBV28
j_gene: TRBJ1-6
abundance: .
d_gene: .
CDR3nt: TGTGCCAGCAGCTCCTTGGAGGGATCGCCACCCCTCCACTTT
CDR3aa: CASSSLEGSPPLHF

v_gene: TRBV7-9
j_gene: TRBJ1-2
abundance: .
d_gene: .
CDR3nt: TGTGCCAGCACCGACTTGTCGGTCCCACTAGGCTACACCTTC
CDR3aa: CASTDLSVPLGYTF

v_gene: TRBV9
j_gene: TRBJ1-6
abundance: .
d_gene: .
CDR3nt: TGTGCCAGCAGCGTCGGACAGATCTATAATTCACCCCTCCACTTT
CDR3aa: CASSVGQIYNSPLHF

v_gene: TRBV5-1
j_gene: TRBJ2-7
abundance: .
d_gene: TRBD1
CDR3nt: TGCGCCAGCAGCCCGGGACAGGGGGCGAGGATCTACGAGCAGTACTTC
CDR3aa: CASSPGQGARIYEQYF

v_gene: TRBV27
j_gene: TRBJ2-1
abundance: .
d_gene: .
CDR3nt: TGTGCCAGCAGTTTAGAAGCGGGCCGTAGCTCCTACAATGAGCAGTTCTTC
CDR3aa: CASSLEAGRSSYNEQFF

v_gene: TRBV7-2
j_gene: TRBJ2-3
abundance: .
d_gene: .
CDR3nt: TGTGCCAGCAGCTCCCGATTTTCTGGCGATACGCAGTATTTT
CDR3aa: CASSSRFSGDTQYF

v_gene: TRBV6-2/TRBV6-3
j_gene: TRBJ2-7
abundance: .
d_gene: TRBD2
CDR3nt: TGTGCCAGCAGTTGGTCCAGCGGGAGTATCTACGAGCAGTACTTC
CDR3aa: CASSWSSGSIYEQYF

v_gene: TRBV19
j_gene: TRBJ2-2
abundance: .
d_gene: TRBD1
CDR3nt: TGTGCCAGTAGTATGGGGCAGGGGGTCGTCTCGCGGGCCGGGGAGCTGTTTTTT
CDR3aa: CASSMGQGVVSRAGELFF

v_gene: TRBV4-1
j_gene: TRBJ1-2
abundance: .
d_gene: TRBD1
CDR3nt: TGCGCCAGCAGCCCTAGGACAGGCAGGTACACCTTC
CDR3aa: CASSPRTGRYTF

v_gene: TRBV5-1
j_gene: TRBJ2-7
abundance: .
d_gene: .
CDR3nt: TGCGCCAGCAGCCGCATCGGGTGGAGGGACGAGCAGTACTTC
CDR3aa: CASSRIGWRDEQYF

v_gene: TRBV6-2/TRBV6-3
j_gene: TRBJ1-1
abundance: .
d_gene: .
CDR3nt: TGTGCCAGCAGTTACCCCGTCGGGGCTGAAGCTTTCTTT
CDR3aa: CASSYPVGAEAFF

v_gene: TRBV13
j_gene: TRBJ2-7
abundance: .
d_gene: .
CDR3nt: TGTGCCAGCAGCCGGTACGGGTACGAGCAGTACTTC
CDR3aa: CASSRYGYEQYF

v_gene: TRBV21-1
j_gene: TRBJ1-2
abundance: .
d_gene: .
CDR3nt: TGTGCCAGCAGCCTCAGATCGCCCAGGGTGCATTGCGGCTACACCTTC
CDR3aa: CASSLRSPRVHCGYTF

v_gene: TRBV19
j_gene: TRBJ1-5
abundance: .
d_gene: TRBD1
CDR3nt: TGTGCCAGTAGAAGGGACAGCGCAAATCAGCCCCAGCATTTT
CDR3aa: CASRRDSANQPQHF

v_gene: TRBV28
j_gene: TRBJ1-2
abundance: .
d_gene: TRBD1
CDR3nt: TGTGCCAGCAGTTTCTTCCCAATGTTTGGACAGGGGCTCCACTATGGCTACACCTTC
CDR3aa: CASSFFPMFGQGLHYGYTF

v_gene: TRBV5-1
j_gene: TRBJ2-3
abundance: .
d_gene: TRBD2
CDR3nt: TGCGCCAGTTTAGCGGGAGAAGCAGATACGCAGTATTTT
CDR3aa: CASLAGEADTQYF

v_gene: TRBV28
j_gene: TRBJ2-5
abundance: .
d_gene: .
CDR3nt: TGTGCCAGCAGTTCCTCAAGAGAGTCCCAGTACTTC
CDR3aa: CASSSSRESQYF

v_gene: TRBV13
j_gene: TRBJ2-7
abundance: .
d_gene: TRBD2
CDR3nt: TGTGCCAGCAGCACCCATAGCGGGAGCCTCTACGAGCAGTACTTC
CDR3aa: CASSTHSGSLYEQYF

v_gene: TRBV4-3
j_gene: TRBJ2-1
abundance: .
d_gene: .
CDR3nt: TGCGCCAGCAGCCAAGACGGAATAGCCAGCACCTACAATGAGCAGTTCTTC
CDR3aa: CASSQDGIASTYNEQFF

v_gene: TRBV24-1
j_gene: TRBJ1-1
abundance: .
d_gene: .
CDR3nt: TGTGCCACCAGTGGTGGGGTGAACACTGAAGCTTTCTTT
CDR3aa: CATSGGVNTEAFF

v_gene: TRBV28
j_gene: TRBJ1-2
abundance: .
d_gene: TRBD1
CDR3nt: TGTGCCAGCAGAATGACAGGGAGGGATGGCTACACCTTC
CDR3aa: CASRMTGRDGYTF

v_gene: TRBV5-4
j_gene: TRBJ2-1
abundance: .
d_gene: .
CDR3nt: TGTGCCAGCAGCTTGGCCACAACCAGCCGAGACAATGAGCAGTTCTTC
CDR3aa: CASSLATTSRDNEQFF

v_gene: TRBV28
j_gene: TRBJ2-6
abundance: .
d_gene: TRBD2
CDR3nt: TGTGCCAGCAGCGGGGGAGGGGCATCTGGGGCCAACGTCCTGACTTTC
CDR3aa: CASSGGGASGANVLTF

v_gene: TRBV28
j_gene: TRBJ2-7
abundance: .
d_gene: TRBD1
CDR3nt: TGTGCCAGCAGTTCGAGACAGGGGTACTCCTACGAGCAGTACTTC
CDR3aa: CASSSRQGYSYEQYF

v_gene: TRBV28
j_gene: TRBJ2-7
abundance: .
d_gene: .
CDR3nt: TGTGCCAGCAGTTTAAGCGGGCTAAGCTCCTACGAGCAGTACTTC
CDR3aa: CASSLSGLSSYEQYF

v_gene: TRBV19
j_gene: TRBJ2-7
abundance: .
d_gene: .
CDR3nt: TGTGCCAGTAGTATAGACCCCAGGGACTTCTACGAGCAGTACTTC
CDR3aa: CASSIDPRDFYEQYF

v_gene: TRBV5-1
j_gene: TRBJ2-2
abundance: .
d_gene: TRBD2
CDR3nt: TGCGCCAGCAGTCTAAGGACTAGCGGGAACACCGGGGAGCTGTTTTTT
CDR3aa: CASSLRTSGNTGELFF

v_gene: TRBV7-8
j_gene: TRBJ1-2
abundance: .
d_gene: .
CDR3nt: TGTGCCAGCAGCCGGCCGCCAAATGGCTACACCTTC
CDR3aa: CASSRPPNGYTF

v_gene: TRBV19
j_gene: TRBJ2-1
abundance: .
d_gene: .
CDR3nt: TGTGCCAGTAGTATCTTTCTAGGTTCGGATGCACGAGAGCAGTTCTTC
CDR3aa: CASSIFLGSDAREQFF

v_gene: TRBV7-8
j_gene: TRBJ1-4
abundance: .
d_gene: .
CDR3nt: TGTGCCAGCAGCTTAAGTACCGATGAAAAACTGTTTTTT
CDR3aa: CASSLSTDEKLFF

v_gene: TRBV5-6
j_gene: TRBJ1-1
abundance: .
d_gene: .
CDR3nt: TGTGCCAGCAGCTTTCGACAGAAAGCTTTCTTT
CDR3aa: CASSFRQKAFF

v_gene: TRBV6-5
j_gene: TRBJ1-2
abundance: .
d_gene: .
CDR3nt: TGTGCCAGCAGGGCCCCCTCAGGGGCTGGCTATGGCTACACCTTC
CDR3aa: CASRAPSGAGYGYTF

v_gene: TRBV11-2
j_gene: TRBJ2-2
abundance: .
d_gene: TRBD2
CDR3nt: TGTGCCAGCAGCCCGACCCGGACTAGTAGGACCGGGGAGCTGTTTTTT
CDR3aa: CASSPTRTSRTGELFF

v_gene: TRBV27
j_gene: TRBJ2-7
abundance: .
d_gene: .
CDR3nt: TGTGCCAGCAGTTTCATTGGCGGGGTCCCCTACGAGCAGTACTTC
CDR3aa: CASSFIGGVPYEQYF

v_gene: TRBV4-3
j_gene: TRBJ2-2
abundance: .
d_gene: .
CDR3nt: TGCGCCAGGGACCCGGGGGCAGCGAACACCGGGGAGCTGTTTTTT
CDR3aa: CARDPGAANTGELFF

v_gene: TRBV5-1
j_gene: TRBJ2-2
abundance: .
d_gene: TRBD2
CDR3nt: TGCGCCAGCAGGAGGGAGGGGAACACCGGGGAGCTGTTTTTT
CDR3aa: CASRREGNTGELFF

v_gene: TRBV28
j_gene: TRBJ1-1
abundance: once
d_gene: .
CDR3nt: TGTGCCAGCAGTCCGCGCGGGGCGAACACTGAAGCTTTCTTT
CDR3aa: CASSPRGANTEAFF

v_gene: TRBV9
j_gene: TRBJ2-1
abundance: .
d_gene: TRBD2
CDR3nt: TGTGCCAGCAGCCATAGCGGGAGTCCCGACAATGAGCAGTTCTTC
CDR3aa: CASSHSGSPDNEQFF

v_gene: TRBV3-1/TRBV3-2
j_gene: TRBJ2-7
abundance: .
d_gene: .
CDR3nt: TGTGCCAGCAGCCAAGATCTGGTAAGGATGAACGAGCAGTACTTC
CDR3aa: CASSQDLVRMNEQYF

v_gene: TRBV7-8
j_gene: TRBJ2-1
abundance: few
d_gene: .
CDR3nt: TGTGCCAGCAGCTCGTCCAGGGTAGGCCCATTGGGCGACAATGAGCAGTTCTTC
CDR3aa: CASSSSRVGPLGDNEQFF

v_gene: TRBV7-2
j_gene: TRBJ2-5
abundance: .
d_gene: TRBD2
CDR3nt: TGTGCCAGCAGCACCCGCGGGGGGACCCAGTACTTC
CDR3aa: CASSTRGGTQYF